This T cell receptor (beta chain) was recovered during a study of blood T cell repertoires in COVID-19. V lost 6 bases and J lost 8, with 10 bases in between. The CDR3 sequence is 11 residues long. Clones were read by immunoSEQ multiplex PCR, and TCRdb kept only the in-frame ones, dropping some. The sample holds about 32,000 clones, 86% seen once. This sequence originates from a woman older than 75 with active or convalescent COVID-19. Material for sequencing was peripheral blood. The J gene is TRBJ1-2, the V gene TRBV12-3 or TRBV12-4, with D perhaps matching TRBD1 (6 bases). The CDR3 reads CASSHRDGYTF. CDR3 bases: TGTGCCAGCAGCCACAGGGACGGCTACACCTTC.